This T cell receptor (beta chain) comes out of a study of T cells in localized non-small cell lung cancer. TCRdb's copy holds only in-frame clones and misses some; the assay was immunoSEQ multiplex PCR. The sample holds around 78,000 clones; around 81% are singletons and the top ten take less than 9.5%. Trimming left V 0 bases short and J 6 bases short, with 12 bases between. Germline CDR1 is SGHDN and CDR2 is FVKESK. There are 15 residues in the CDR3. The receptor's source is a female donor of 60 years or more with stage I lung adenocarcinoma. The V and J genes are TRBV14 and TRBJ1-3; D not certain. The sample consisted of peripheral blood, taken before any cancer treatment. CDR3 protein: CASSQDSSLPNTIYF. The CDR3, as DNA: TGTGCCAGCAGCCAAGATAGCAGCCTTCCAAACACCATATATTTT.